This entry lists 22 T cell receptor beta chains sequenced from one sample in a study of chemoradiotherapy in HPV16-positive cancers. The table came from immunoSEQ multiplex PCR; TCRdb's copy has only in-frame clones and leaves some out. The sample consists of around 2,400 clones, about 88% of them appearing once. The source material was tumor tissue, sampled from a patient who underwent chemoradiotherapy. The receptors come from a human donor with HPV-associated anogenital cancer.

The V call is TRBV5-1, the J call TRBJ1-1; no definite D call. Germline assignment: CDR1 SGHRS and CDR2 YFSETQ. The CDR3 consists of 16 residues. The germline V and J ends were trimmed by 3 bases and 4 bases, with 19 bases remaining between them. CDR3 coding DNA: TGCGCCAGCAGCTGGGGAGGTGGAGGAGCGGGCACTGAAGCTTTCTTT. It yields the protein CASSWGGGGAGTEAFF.

The V call is TRBV7-9, the J call TRBJ1-1; a weak D match, TRBD1 (5 bases). The CDR3 sequence is 15 residues long. The germline V and J ends were trimmed by 4 bases and 0 bases, with 12 bases remaining between them. The germline V gene encodes CDR1 SEHNR and CDR2 FQNEAQ (reference sequence). In DNA form, the CDR3 reads TGTGCCAGCAGCTCTCATGACAGACTGAACACTGAAGCTTTCTTT. It encodes CASSSHDRLNTEAFF.

The V call is TRBV11-2, the J call TRBJ2-7, with a tentative D call TRBD1 (5 bases). Trimming left V 1 base short and J 3 bases short, with 13 bases between. The CDR3 runs 15 residues. Germline V gives CDR1 SGHAT, CDR2 FQNNGV. Here the CDR3 DNA reads TGTGCCAGCAGCTTAGCCTCGACAGATTACTACGAGCAGTACTTC. Its protein product is CASSLASTDYYEQYF.

The gene calls are TRBV28 and TRBJ1-2; TRBD1 is a possible D gene (5 bases). Trimming shortened V by 5 bases and J by 1 base, and 14 bases separated the two germline ends. The CDR3 length is 15 residues. CDR1 MDHEN and CDR2 SYDVKM come from the germline V gene. This chain's CDR3 is CASSHQGGFNYGYTF. The CDR3 DNA reads TGTGCCAGCAGTCACCAGGGAGGATTTAACTATGGCTACACCTTC.

This chain joins TRBV5-1 and TRBJ1-1; D is undetermined. The CDR3 consists of 15 residues. The V gene's germline CDR1 is SGHRS and CDR2 YFSETQ. Deletions cut 1 base from V and 4 bases from J, with 14 bases between. The CDR3 nucleotides read TGCGCCAGCAGCTTGTCGGGGAAAGGTGGCACTGAAGCTTTCTTT. Translated: CASSLSGKGGTEAFF.

The chain combines TRBV25-1 with TRBJ2-3, with TRBD2 matching over 9 bases. Germline assignment: CDR1 MGHDK and CDR2 SYGVNS. The CDR3 has 16 amino acids. The J segment lost 2 bases and the V segment lost 4 bases, leaving 7 bases of the junction unmatched. The CDR3 coding sequence is TGTGCCAGCAGTGGCGCGGGGGGGCTGGACACAGATACGCAGTATTTT. It yields the protein CASSGAGGLDTDTQYF.

The chain employs TRBV4-2 and TRBJ2-5; D is ambiguous. The V gene's germline CDR1 is LGHNA and CDR2 YNFKEQ. V lost 5 bases, J lost 5 bases, and 6 bases lay in between. This CDR3 contains 11 residues. The DNA of the CDR3 is TGTGCCAGCAGCAGTCAGGAGACCCAGTACTTC. As protein: CASSSQETQYF.

The CDR3 coding sequence is TGTGCCTGGACCCGGACAGATGAAGCTTTCTTT. Protein: CAWTRTDEAFF. V and J are TRBV30 and TRBJ1-1, with D maybe TRBD1 (6 bases). V was cut by 4 bases and J by 7 bases, with 10 bases left in between. Germline V CDR1 and CDR2: GTSNPN, SVGIG (reference sequence). The CDR3 consists of 11 residues.

V usage is TRBV4-1 and J usage is TRBJ2-5; D is possibly TRBD1 or TRBD2 (5 bases each). CDR1 is MGHRA and CDR2 is YSYEKL in the germline V gene. The ends were cut back, 0 bases at V and 1 base at J, with 9 bases in the middle. CDR3 length equals 15 residues. The CDR3 sequence is CASSQDPGLQETQYF. As DNA, the CDR3 is TGCGCCAGCAGCCAAGACCCGGGGCTCCAAGAGACCCAGTACTTC.

The chain employs TRBV28 and TRBJ1-1; a possible D gene is TRBD1 (6 bases). Germline CDR1 MDHEN, CDR2 SYDVKM. CDR3 length equals 16 residues. V lost 7 bases and J lost 1, with 19 bases in between. CDR3 protein: CASIMGGVGANTEAFF. The CDR3 bases are TGTGCCAGCATAATGGGGGGCGTGGGGGCGAACACTGAAGCTTTCTTT.

V gene TRBV6-5 combines with J gene TRBJ1-1, with D uncertain. There are 11 residues in the CDR3. V lost 8 bases and J 5 bases, leaving 9 bases between the germline ends. Germline loops: CDR1 MNHEY, CDR2 SVGAGI. CDR3: CASGHYTEAFF. CDR3 in DNA: TGTGCCAGCGGCCACTATACTGAAGCTTTCTTT.

The J gene is TRBJ1-3, the V gene TRBV9, with a tentative D call TRBD1 (5 bases). The germline V and J ends were trimmed by 4 bases and 0 bases, with 14 bases remaining between them. There are 16 residues in the CDR3. Looked up from germline, CDR1 is SGDLS and CDR2 is YYNGEE. CDR3: CASSQGFPSSGNTIYF. DNA of the CDR3: TGTGCCAGCAGCCAGGGATTCCCCAGCTCTGGAAACACCATATATTTT. The full variable domain, with the rest looked up from reference TRBV9 and TRBJ1-3, is DSGVTQTPKHLITATGQRVTLRCSPRSGDLSVYWYQQSLDQGLQFLIQYYNGEERAKGNILERFSAQQFPDLHSELNLSSLELGDSALYFCASSQGFPSSGNTIYFGEGSWLTVV.

The chain links TRBV30 to TRBJ1-2; 7 nucleotides line up with TRBD1. The CDR3 extends over 13 amino acids. The germline V gene has CDR1 GTSNPN and CDR2 SVGIG (reference sequence). The V gene end was trimmed by 8 bases and the J gene end by 1 base; junction bases not matched to a gene: 7. CDR3 sequence: CARGQPLNYGYTF. CDR3 nucleotides: TGTGCCCGGGGACAGCCTCTTAACTATGGCTACACCTTC.

The rearrangement joins TRBV9 to TRBJ1-2; D uncertain. From germline, CDR1 is SGDLS and CDR2 YYNGEE. The ends were cut back, 7 bases at V and 3 bases at J, with 13 bases in the middle. The CDR3 extends over 13 amino acids. The CDR3 reads CASSSSDHYGYTF. CDR3 in DNA: TGTGCCAGCTCATCCTCAGACCACTATGGCTACACCTTC.

The rearrangement joins TRBV5-1 to TRBJ2-7; D unresolved. CDR1 is SGHRS and CDR2 is YFSETQ in the germline V gene. The ends were cut back, 5 bases at V and 3 bases at J, with 12 bases in the middle. This CDR3 comprises 13 residues. The CDR3 region is CASRRQESYEQYF. As DNA, the CDR3 is TGCGCCAGCAGGAGACAAGAAAGCTACGAGCAGTACTTC.

V is TRBV21-1 and J is TRBJ1-5; no check of the table's D call, TRBD1, against the DNA was made. TRBV21-1 is a recognized pseudogene. CDR3 length: 16 residues. The CDR3 protein is CASSTRTGQVDQPQHF. The CDR3 DNA reads TGTGCCAGCAGCACCCGGACAGGGCAGGTTGATCAGCCCCAGCATTTT.

The chain recombines TRBV19 with TRBJ2-6; weak D call: TRBD1 (6 bases). From germline, CDR1 is LNHDA and CDR2 SQIVND (reference sequence). V gave up 8 bases and J gave up 0 bases, with 14 bases separating them. CDR3 length equals 16 residues. CDR3 sequence: CASSRGSNSGANVLTF. The CDR3 DNA reads as TGTGCCAGTTCCAGGGGCTCCAACTCTGGGGCCAACGTCCTGACTTTC.

This chain uses TRBV30 with TRBJ2-1; the match to TRBD2 covers 7 bases. CDR3 size: 15 residues. CDR1 is GTSNPN and CDR2 is SVGIG in the germline V gene (reference sequence). The V and J ends lost 0 bases and 6 bases, in that order; junction bases with no gene match: 8. The CDR3 spells CAWSVASGIFNEQFF. Written as DNA, the CDR3 is TGTGCCTGGAGTGTAGCTAGCGGCATATTCAATGAGCAGTTCTTC.

The rearrangement links TRBV27 to TRBJ1-5; maybe TRBD1 (6 bases). Germline-derived CDR1 and CDR2 are MNHEY and SMNVEV (reference sequence). Trimming removed 0 bases at V and 6 bases at J, with 9 bases between. There are 14 residues in the CDR3. The chain's CDR3 is CASSLSQGTQPQHF. The CDR3 bases are TGTGCCAGCAGTTTATCCCAGGGGACTCAGCCCCAGCATTTT.

The gene calls are TRBV30 and TRBJ2-1, with 9 nucleotides matching TRBD2. With V trimmed by 2 bases and J by 15 bases, 8 bases remained unmatched. CDR3 length equals 12 residues. From germline, CDR1 is GTSNPN and CDR2 SVGIG (reference sequence). This CDR3 is CAWSLKLAGPFF. CDR3 bases: TGTGCCTGGAGTCTTAAACTAGCGGGTCCGTTCTTC.

CDR3 sequence: CASSRQGFGYTF. The CDR3, as DNA: TGTGCCAGCAGTCGACAGGGCTTCGGCTACACCTTC. This chain joins TRBV28 and TRBJ1-2, with 7 nucleotides matching TRBD1. With V trimmed by 5 bases and J by 8 bases, 5 bases remained unmatched. Germline CDR1 and CDR2: MDHEN and SYDVKM. The CDR3 is made up of 12 amino acids.

CDR3 sequence: CASSQDLNSQPQHF. Here the CDR3 DNA reads TGTGCCAGCAGCCAAGATCTAAACAGCCAGCCCCAGCATTTT. V and J are TRBV4-2 and TRBJ1-5; D is unclear. The length of the CDR3 is 14 residues. V was trimmed by 0 bases and J by 7 bases, leaving 10 bases between them. Germline CDR1 and CDR2: LGHNA and YNFKEQ.